The 8 T cell receptor beta chains below come from one sample, sequenced in a study of vaccination effects on CD4 cells after COVID-19. These receptors are not linked to any known antigen. Generated by immunoSEQ multiplex PCR, the TCRdb table keeps only in-frame clones and is missing some. The data hold under 80,000 clones, with 60% to 75% observed a single time. Before sequencing, viral peptide pools were used by the ViraFEST assay to expand antigen-specific CD4+ T cells. An approximately nine-day culture period preceded the isolation of CD4+ T cells. Between March and December 2020, the person had a SARS-CoV-2 infection that PCR confirmed. Sample: CD4+ T cells from PBMCs cultured with HIV peptides, taken before COVID-19 vaccination. Described subset: HIV-1 Nef peptide pool negative control/reference culture. These receptors were collected from a human donor who had a prior SARS-CoV-2 infection.

CDR3 in DNA: TGTGCCAGCAGCCAATCTTCGTACAGGGAGGACGAGCAGTACTTC. Translated, it gives CASSQSSYREDEQYF. The chain has TRBV16 and TRBJ2-7; D might be TRBD1 or TRBD2, each matching 6 bases. This CDR3 contains 15 residues. V was cut by 0 bases and J by 5 bases, with 14 bases left in between. From germline, CDR1 is KGHSY and CDR2 FQNENV.

This clone was detected only a few times. This rearrangement joins TRBV5-1 to TRBJ2-1; tentatively, D is TRBD2 (6 bases). CDR3 length: 17 residues. Germline assignment: CDR1 SGHRS and CDR2 YFSETQ. Trimming left V 0 bases short and J 4 bases short, with 17 bases between. CDR3 DNA sequence: TGCGCCAGCAGCTTGGAATCGGGGGAGAAAGGTTACAATGAGCAGTTCTTC. This gives the protein CASSLESGEKGYNEQFF. Supplemented by reference TRBV5-1 and TRBJ2-1, the full variable domain reads KAGVTQTPRYLIKTRGQQVTLSCSPISGHRSVSWYQQTPGQGLQFLFEYFSETQRNKGNFPGRFSGRQFSNSRSEMNVSTLELGDSALYLCASSLESGEKGYNEQFFGPGTRLTVL.

The gene calls are TRBV6-4 and TRBJ1-3; D call uncertain. Trimming took 3 bases from V and 2 from J, leaving 5 bases between them. The CDR3 contains 13 residues. Germline values: CDR1 MRHNA, CDR2 SNTAGT. Written as DNA, the CDR3 is TGTGCCAGCAGTGAACAGCCTGGAAACACCATATATTTT. This gives the protein CASSEQPGNTIYF.

This clone was found once. The chain combines TRBV4-3 with TRBJ2-2, with TRBD2 matching 8 bases. CDR3 length equals 17 residues. Trimming cost V 0 bases and J 4 bases; bases outside gene matches: 7. CDR1 and CDR2 (germline): LGHNA, YSLEER. As DNA, the CDR3 is TGCGCCAGCAGCCAAGAGTCGGGGGGGCAGGCCACCGGGGAGCTGTTTTTT. This gives the protein CASSQESGGQATGELFF.

The rearrangement uses TRBV5-1 and TRBJ2-6; 10 bases match TRBD1. CDR1 SGHRS and CDR2 YFSETQ come from the germline V gene. CDR3 length: 18 amino acids. With 4 bases clipped from V and 2 bases from J, the junction kept 9 bases outside the gene matches. CDR3 loop: CASSGRQGARTGANVLTF. The DNA for the CDR3 is TGCGCCAGCAGCGGCCGACAGGGGGCGCGAACTGGGGCCAACGTCCTGACTTTC.

The CDR3 sequence is CAWRRDRGPYNEQFF. Here the CDR3 DNA reads TGTGCCTGGAGACGCGACAGGGGACCTTACAATGAGCAGTTCTTC. V gene TRBV30 combines with J gene TRBJ2-1; 8 nucleotides match TRBD1. Germline CDR1 GTSNPN, CDR2 SVGIG (reference sequence). With 3 bases clipped from V and 4 bases from J, the junction kept 8 bases outside the gene matches. The CDR3 has 15 residues.

This clone showed up just a few times. The chain is built from TRBV18 and TRBJ2-1, with 13 bases fitting TRBD2. The CDR3 covers 15 residues. Germline V gene sequence: CDR1 KGHSH, CDR2 LQKENI. J gave up 5 bases and V 3 bases, and 1 base lay outside the gene matches. CDR3 bases: TGTGCCAGCTCACCCGGACTAGCGGGGGACAATGAGCAGTTCTTC. Amino acid sequence: CASSPGLAGDNEQFF.

This chain joins TRBV7-2 and TRBJ2-5; D not resolved. The CDR3 is 15 residues long. The V and J ends lost 5 bases and 0 bases respectively, with 13 bases between them. Germline CDR1 is SGHTA and CDR2 is FQGNSA. The CDR3 sequence: CASSPRARDQETQYF. CDR3 nucleotide sequence: TGTGCCAGCAGCCCCCGGGCCCGCGACCAAGAGACCCAGTACTTC.